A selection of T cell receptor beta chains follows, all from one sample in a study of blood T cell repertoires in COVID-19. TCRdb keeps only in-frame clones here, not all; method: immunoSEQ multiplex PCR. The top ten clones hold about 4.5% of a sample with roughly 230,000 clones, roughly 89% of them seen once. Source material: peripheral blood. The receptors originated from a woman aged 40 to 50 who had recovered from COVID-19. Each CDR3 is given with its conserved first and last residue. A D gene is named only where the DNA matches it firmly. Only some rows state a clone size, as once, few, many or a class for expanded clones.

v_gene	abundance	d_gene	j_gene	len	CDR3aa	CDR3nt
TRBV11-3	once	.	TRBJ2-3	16	CASSLPGSGTLDTQYF	TGTGCCAGCAGCCTTCCGGGATCCGGAACGTTGGATACGCAGTATTTT
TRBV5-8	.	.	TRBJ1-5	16	CASSWYTGYSNQPQHF	TGTGCCAGCAGCTGGTACACGGGGTATAGCAATCAGCCCCAGCATTTT
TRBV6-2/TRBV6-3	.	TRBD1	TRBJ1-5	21	CASSYSASERTGDNGVEPQHF	TGTGCCAGCAGTTACTCAGCTTCTGAAAGGACAGGGGATAACGGAGTGGAGCCCCAGCATTTT
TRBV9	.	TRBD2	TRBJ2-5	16	CASSPRGAGGLETQYF	TGTGCCAGCAGCCCCAGGGGGGCGGGGGGGCTTGAGACCCAGTACTTC
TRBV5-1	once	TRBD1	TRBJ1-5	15	CASLGDRNSNQPQHF	TGCGCCAGCCTCGGGGACAGAAATAGCAATCAGCCCCAGCATTTT
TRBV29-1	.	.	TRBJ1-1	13	CSVEIGVNTEAFF	TGCAGCGTGGAAATAGGGGTGAACACTGAAGCTTTCTTT
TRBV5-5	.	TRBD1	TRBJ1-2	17	CASSSTRDRGLRYGYTF	TGTGCCAGCAGCTCCACCCGGGACAGGGGGCTGAGATATGGCTACACCTTC
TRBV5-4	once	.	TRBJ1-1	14	CASSRGQINTEAFF	TGTGCCAGCAGCCGAGGACAGATTAACACTGAAGCTTTCTTT
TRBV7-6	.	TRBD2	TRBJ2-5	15	CASKELAGARETQYF	TGTGCCAGCAAAGAACTAGCGGGGGCTCGAGAGACCCAGTACTTC
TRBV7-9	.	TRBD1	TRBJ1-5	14	CASSATGINQPQHF	TGTGCCAGCAGCGCGACAGGGATCAATCAGCCCCAGCATTTT
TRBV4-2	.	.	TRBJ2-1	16	CASSQEPSGLYNEQFF	TGTGCCAGCAGCCAAGAACCGAGCGGTTTATACAATGAGCAGTTCTTC
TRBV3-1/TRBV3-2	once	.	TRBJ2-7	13	CASSPESSYEQYF	TGTGCCAGCAGCCCTGAGAGCTCCTACGAGCAGTACTTC
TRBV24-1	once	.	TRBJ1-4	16	CATSDARAGTNEKLFF	TGTGCCACCAGTGATGCCCGGGCGGGAACTAATGAAAAACTGTTTTTT
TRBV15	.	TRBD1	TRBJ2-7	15	CATTADRGARYEQYF	TGTGCCACCACCGCTGACAGGGGGGCTCGCTACGAGCAGTACTTC
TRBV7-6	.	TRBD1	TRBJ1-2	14	CASSPGQGAGGYTF	TGTGCCAGCAGCCCGGGACAGGGCGCAGGGGGCTACACCTTC
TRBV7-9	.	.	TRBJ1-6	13	CASSLSSRSPLHF	TGTGCCAGCAGCTTAAGCTCCCGTTCACCCCTCCACTTT
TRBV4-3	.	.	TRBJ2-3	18	CASSQAESEGHGGDTQYF	TGCGCCAGCAGCCAAGCGGAGAGTGAGGGACATGGGGGAGATACGCAGTATTTT
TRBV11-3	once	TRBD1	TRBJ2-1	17	CASSFYGQGATYNEQFF	TGTGCCAGCAGCTTTTACGGACAGGGGGCGACCTACAATGAGCAGTTCTTC